This T cell receptor (beta chain) emerged from a study of cytomegalovirus exposure and HLA in healthy donors. Use of 60 Vbeta and 13 Jbeta primers characterized the PCR. As originally analysed: Per a later analysis, the number of unique TCR beta chains was around 80 million, of which 8.5 million to 11 million were shared. Sequenced by immunoSEQ multiplex PCR; TCRdb stores in-frame clones only, minus some. V and J calls and clone size follow that table, whereas D and trimming were derived from the DNA. The sample has 170,000 or so clones, roughly four fifths seen once. General study points: Later genetic work tied a missense DCLRE1C variant to beta-chain V and J trimming. Among the sequence variants, a highly shared cluster was likely an artifact of sequencing. The only immune exposure information that was available was CMV serostatus.

V lost 1 base and J lost 4, with 7 bases in between. The CDR3 consists of 13 residues. Germline V gene sequence: CDR1 SGHVS, CDR2 FNYEAQ. As to this clone: Its antigen remains unknown.

The V gene is TRBV7-6, the J gene TRBJ1-2; D is unclear. The clonotype originates from a man aged 18 to 35 in good health and CMV-seronegative. Sequencing was done on a sample of PBMCs. CDR3 sequence: CASSLEKSYGYTF. CDR3 nucleotides: TGTGCCAGCAGCTTAGAGAAGAGCTATGGCTACACCTTC.